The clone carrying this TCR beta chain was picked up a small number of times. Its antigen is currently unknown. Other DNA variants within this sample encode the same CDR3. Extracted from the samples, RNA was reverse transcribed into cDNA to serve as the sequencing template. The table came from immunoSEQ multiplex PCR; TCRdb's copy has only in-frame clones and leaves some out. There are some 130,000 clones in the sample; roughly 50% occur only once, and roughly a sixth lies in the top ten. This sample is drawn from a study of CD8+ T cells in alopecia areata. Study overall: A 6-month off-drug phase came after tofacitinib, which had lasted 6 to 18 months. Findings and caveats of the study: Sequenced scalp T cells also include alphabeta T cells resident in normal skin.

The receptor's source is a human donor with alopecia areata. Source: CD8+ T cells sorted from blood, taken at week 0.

CDR3 in amino acids: CASSLDGSTDTQYF. CDR3 nucleotides: TGCGCCAGCAGCTTGGACGGGAGCACAGATACGCAGTATTTT. The chain is built from TRBV5-1 and TRBJ2-3; D call uncertain. The CDR3 runs to 14 residues. Germline-derived CDR1 and CDR2 are SGHRS and YFSETQ. Trimming shortened V by 0 bases and J by 0 bases, and 5 bases separated the two germline ends.